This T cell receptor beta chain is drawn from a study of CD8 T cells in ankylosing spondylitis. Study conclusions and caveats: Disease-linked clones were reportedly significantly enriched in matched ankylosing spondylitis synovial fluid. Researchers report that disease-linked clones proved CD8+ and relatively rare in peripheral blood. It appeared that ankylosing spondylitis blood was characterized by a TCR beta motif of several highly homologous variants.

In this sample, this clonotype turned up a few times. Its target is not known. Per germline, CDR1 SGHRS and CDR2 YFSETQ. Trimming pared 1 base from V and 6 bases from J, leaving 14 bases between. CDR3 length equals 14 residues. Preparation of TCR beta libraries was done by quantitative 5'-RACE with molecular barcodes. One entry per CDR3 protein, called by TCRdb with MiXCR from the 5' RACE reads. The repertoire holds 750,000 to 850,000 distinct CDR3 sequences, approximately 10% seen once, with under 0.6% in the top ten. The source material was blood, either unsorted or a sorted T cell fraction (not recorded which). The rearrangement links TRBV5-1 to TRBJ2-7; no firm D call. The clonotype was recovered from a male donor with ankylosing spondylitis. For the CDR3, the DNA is TGCGCCAGCAGCTTGCTTTCATCTCAAGGCGAGCAGTACTTC. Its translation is CASSLLSSQGEQYF.